A selection of T cell receptor beta chains follows, all from one sample in a study of blood T cells in healthy people across ages. TCRdb itself ran the 5' RACE reads through MiXCR, one entry per CDR3 protein. Here the sample spans some 900,000 distinct CDR3 sequences, roughly 43% being singletons. Material for sequencing was blood. Every receptor here comes from a man aged 25 to 45 in good health. Each CDR3 is given with its conserved first and last residue. D genes are given only for firm matches. Only part of the rows carry a size: once, few, many, or a class if the clone is expanded.

CDR3nt: TGCAGTGCTAGAGACGCAGGGAAATACGAAAAACTGTTTTTT
CDR3aa: CSARDAGKYEKLFF
abundance: few
d_gene: -
j_gene: TRBJ1-4
v_gene: TRBV20-1

CDR3nt: TGTGCCAGCAGCCACTACGGGGAGACCCAGTACTTC
CDR3aa: CASSHYGETQYF
abundance: few
d_gene: -
j_gene: TRBJ2-5
v_gene: TRBV14

CDR3nt: TGTGCCAGCAGCTTAGCCCCGACAGGGAAGAAGGCAGATACGCAGTATTTT
CDR3aa: CASSLAPTGKKADTQYF
abundance: -
d_gene: TRBD1
j_gene: TRBJ2-3
v_gene: TRBV7-9

CDR3nt: TGTGCCAGCAGCAAGGGGGGTCCAGATACGCAGTATTTT
CDR3aa: CASSKGGPDTQYF
abundance: -
d_gene: -
j_gene: TRBJ2-3
v_gene: TRBV7-9

CDR3nt: TGTGCCAGCAGCTACTGGGGCTACAATGAGCAGTTCTTC
CDR3aa: CASSYWGYNEQFF
abundance: -
d_gene: -
j_gene: TRBJ2-1
v_gene: TRBV6-2/TRBV6-3

CDR3nt: TGTGCCAGCAAAGACCAAGAGACCCAGTACTTC
CDR3aa: CASKDQETQYF
abundance: few
d_gene: -
j_gene: TRBJ2-5
v_gene: TRBV2

CDR3nt: TGTGCCATTCGACAGGGGGCCTACGAGCAGTACTTC
CDR3aa: CAIRQGAYEQYF
abundance: few
d_gene: TRBD1
j_gene: TRBJ2-7
v_gene: TRBV10-3

CDR3nt: TGTGCCACCAGTGATTTGGGAGGGGACTACGAGCAGTACTTC
CDR3aa: CATSDLGGDYEQYF
abundance: -
d_gene: -
j_gene: TRBJ2-7
v_gene: TRBV24-1

CDR3nt: TGTGCCAGCAGTTCTCCCGGGACAGCTTTCTACGAGCAGTACTTC
CDR3aa: CASSSPGTAFYEQYF
abundance: -
d_gene: TRBD1
j_gene: TRBJ2-7
v_gene: TRBV28

CDR3nt: TGTGCCAGCACCACCGGGGGTTTGGACGAGCAGTACTTC
CDR3aa: CASTTGGLDEQYF
abundance: -
d_gene: -
j_gene: TRBJ2-7
v_gene: TRBV28

CDR3nt: TGTGCCAGCCACAATCGGAGGAACAGGGTCAATGAGCAGTTCTTC
CDR3aa: CASHNRRNRVNEQFF
abundance: -
d_gene: -
j_gene: TRBJ2-1
v_gene: TRBV6-1

CDR3nt: TGTGCCAGCAGCCCGACCCGGAGGGCCGGTCCGCAGTATTTT
CDR3aa: CASSPTRRAGPQYF
abundance: few
d_gene: -
j_gene: TRBJ2-3
v_gene: TRBV3-1

CDR3nt: TGTGCCAGCAGTCCCGGGACAGTTGGCAATCAGCCCCAGCATTTT
CDR3aa: CASSPGTVGNQPQHF
abundance: few
d_gene: TRBD1
j_gene: TRBJ1-5
v_gene: TRBV6-2/TRBV6-3

CDR3nt: TGTGCCAGCAGCCCCAGGGCTGATTCACCCCTCCACTTT
CDR3aa: CASSPRADSPLHF
abundance: few
d_gene: -
j_gene: TRBJ1-6
v_gene: TRBV14

CDR3nt: TGCAGTTCCTCGGACAGGGGCGCTGAAGCTTTCTTT
CDR3aa: CSSSDRGAEAFF
abundance: -
d_gene: TRBD1
j_gene: TRBJ1-1
v_gene: TRBV20-1

CDR3nt: TGTGCCAGCACGGGGACAGGGGGGAGTAGCAATCAGCCCCAGCATTTT
CDR3aa: CASTGTGGSSNQPQHF
abundance: -
d_gene: TRBD1
j_gene: TRBJ1-5
v_gene: TRBV2

CDR3nt: TGTGCCAGCAGCTTGGACCTGCGGGGGGGAAACATTCAGTACTTC
CDR3aa: CASSLDLRGGNIQYF
abundance: few
d_gene: TRBD2
j_gene: TRBJ2-4
v_gene: TRBV5-4

CDR3nt: TGCGCCAGCAGCCAAGAGTACAGGACTAACTATGGCTACACCTTC
CDR3aa: CASSQEYRTNYGYTF
abundance: -
d_gene: -
j_gene: TRBJ1-2
v_gene: TRBV4-1

CDR3nt: TGCGCCAGCAGCTCTAGCGGGGGGAAATACAATGAGCAGTTCTTC
CDR3aa: CASSSSGGKYNEQFF
abundance: -
d_gene: TRBD2
j_gene: TRBJ2-1
v_gene: TRBV5-1

CDR3nt: TGCAGTGCTAGAGATCAGGTGGGCGCGGGCTACGAGCAGTACTTC
CDR3aa: CSARDQVGAGYEQYF
abundance: few
d_gene: -
j_gene: TRBJ2-7
v_gene: TRBV20-1

CDR3nt: TGCGCCAGCAGCTTCGACCCCACCCGAGAGACCCAGTACTTC
CDR3aa: CASSFDPTRETQYF
abundance: -
d_gene: -
j_gene: TRBJ2-5
v_gene: TRBV5-1

CDR3nt: TGCAGTGCTATATTCAGGGGGCCGGGCACTGAAGCTTTCTTT
CDR3aa: CSAIFRGPGTEAFF
abundance: -
d_gene: TRBD1
j_gene: TRBJ1-1
v_gene: TRBV20-1

CDR3nt: TGTGCCAGCAGTGCGGTATCGGCGGGAAATAATTCACCCCTCCACTTT
CDR3aa: CASSAVSAGNNSPLHF
abundance: many
d_gene: -
j_gene: TRBJ1-6
v_gene: TRBV2

CDR3nt: TGCAGTGCTAGATCCGGGACTAGCAATGAGCAGTACTTC
CDR3aa: CSARSGTSNEQYF
abundance: -
d_gene: TRBD2
j_gene: TRBJ2-7
v_gene: TRBV20-1

CDR3nt: TGCAGTGCTAGAGAGCGCGGGGCTGATGAAAAACTGTTTTTT
CDR3aa: CSARERGADEKLFF
abundance: few
d_gene: -
j_gene: TRBJ1-4
v_gene: TRBV20-1